The clone carrying this TCR beta chain was observed at least ten times. Its antigen is not identified. These data originate in a study of T cells in Graves' hyperthyroidism and ophthalmopathy. Overall study context: The authors collected peripheral blood at initial diagnosis, before any treatment.

V dropped 1 base and J dropped 2 bases, with 11 bases sitting between them. Germline loops: CDR1 LGHNT, CDR2 FRNRAP. The CDR3 extends over 15 amino acids. The source material, RNA transcripts, was used to amplify TCR beta CDR3 regions. With the HTBI primer set, the TCR CDR3 went through a first round of RT-PCR. TCRdb redid the calling of the multiplex PCR reads with MiXCR, one entry per CDR3 protein. Seen here are roughly 380,000 distinct CDR3 sequences, roughly an eighth observed once, and the top ten hold around 5.3%. Points from the study as a whole: Also found in blood were most expanded thyroid clonotypes above 0.001.

PBMCs stemmed from around 10 ml fresh peripheral blood. The TCR originated in a woman aged 18-29 years with Graves' hyperthyroidism. Sequencing was done on a sample of blood. This chain connects TRBV12-5 to TRBJ1-1; weak D call: TRBD1 (6 bases). This chain's CDR3 is CASGLGDTSNTEAFF. The DNA of the CDR3 is TGTGCTAGTGGTTTGGGGGACACCTCCAACACTGAAGCTTTCTTT.